This TCR beta chain derives from a study of early stage breast cancer tumors. Study-wide findings and caveats: Chain pairing and CD4, CD8 or FOXP3 expression were not captured. Tumors had around 2.3-fold higher T cell density than normal breast.

This CDR3 contains 14 residues. Note on this clone: Its specificity is not known.

Sequenced by immunoSEQ multiplex PCR; TCRdb stores in-frame clones only, minus some. Of roughly 34,000 clones listed, approximately 69% were seen once; the top ten hold roughly 7%. The chain combines TRBV1 with TRBJ2-5; the D call TRBD2 from the table was never checked on the DNA. TRBV1 is annotated as a pseudogene. The sequenced material came from blood. The sequence was collected from a person aged 55-75 years with breast cancer. CDR3 bases: TGCACCAGCAGCCCCGCGTTCCATCAAGAGACCCAGTACTTC. It yields the protein CTSSPAFHQETQYF.